Each of the 16 T cell receptor beta chains below was sequenced from the same sample in a study of lymphopenia after photon versus proton radiotherapy. Assay: immunoSEQ multiplex PCR; the TCRdb copy retains only in-frame clones and omits some. The table has approximately 45,000 clones, 85% to 90% seen once; the top ten hold 2.2%. This specimen was peripheral blood, taken from a patient treated with photon-based radiotherapy. The receptors shown here come from a man between 35 and 55 years old with gastric cancer.

The chain joins TRBV30 to TRBJ2-5; weak D call: TRBD2 (6 bases). CDR3 length: 14 residues. The V and J ends lost 3 bases and 5 bases respectively, with 16 bases between them. Germline V gene lookup returns CDR1 GTSNPN and CDR2 SVGIG (reference sequence). CDR3 in amino acids: CAWSGTVVLETQYF. CDR3 coding DNA: TGTGCCTGGAGCGGGACTGTGGTGTTGGAGACCCAGTACTTC. Variable domain in full (rest from reference TRBV30 and TRBJ2-5): SQTIHQWPATLVQPVGSPLSLECTVEGTSNPNLYWYRQAAGRGLQLLFYSVGIGQISSEVPQNLSASRPQDRQFILSSKKLLLSDSGFYLCAWSGTVVLETQYFGPGTRLLVL.

The J gene is TRBJ1-2, the V gene TRBV5-1; the D gene is possibly TRBD1 (5 bases). The germline V gene encodes CDR1 SGHRS and CDR2 YFSETQ. The CDR3 is made up of 15 amino acids. Deletions cut 3 bases from V and 2 bases from J, with 14 bases between. CDR3 sequence: CASSSRQNPNYGYTF. The CDR3 region has the DNA TGCGCCAGCAGCTCGAGACAGAATCCCAACTATGGCTACACCTTC.

This clone was recorded a few times. The chain couples TRBV7-8 to TRBJ1-5; D is uncertain. V was trimmed by 3 bases and J by 5 bases, leaving 8 bases between them. Germline loops: CDR1 SGHVS, CDR2 FQNEAQ. This CDR3 spans 13 amino acids. CDR3 nucleotide sequence: TGTGCCAGCAGCTTCGTCGGTTATCAGCCCCAGCATTTT. It yields the protein CASSFVGYQPQHF.

The CDR3 DNA sequence: TGCGCCAGCAGCCAATTTGAGGAGTGGGGTGAAAAACTGTTTTTT. It yields the protein CASSQFEEWGEKLFF. The V and J genes are TRBV4-3 and TRBJ1-4; D is ambiguous. This CDR3 has 15 residues. Per germline, CDR1 LGHNA and CDR2 YSLEER. Trimming left V 2 bases short and J 7 bases short, with 14 bases between.

The chain links TRBV7-9 to TRBJ2-1; D is ambiguous. Trimming left V 1 base short and J 7 bases short, with 8 bases between. The germline V gene encodes CDR1 SEHNR and CDR2 FQNEAQ (reference sequence). This CDR3 contains 13 residues. CDR3 coding DNA: TGTGCCAGCAGCTTAGGGGTGGGAAATGAGCAGTTCTTC. It encodes CASSLGVGNEQFF.

The gene calls are TRBV11-2 and TRBJ1-6; D is possibly TRBD1 (5 bases). Trimming took 1 base from V and 0 from J, leaving 16 bases between them. This CDR3 is 19 amino acids long. Germline CDR1 reads SGHAT; CDR2 reads FQNNGV. CDR3 region: CASSLGAGGGSSYNSPLHF. The CDR3 bases are TGTGCCAGCAGCTTAGGGGCCGGGGGAGGAAGCTCCTATAATTCACCCCTCCACTTT. Using reference TRBV11-2 and TRBJ1-6 for the parts outside the CDR3, the full variable domain is EAGVAQSPRYKIIEKRQSVAFWCNPISGHATLYWYQQILGQGPKLLIQFQNNGVVDDSQLPKDRFSAERLKGVDSTLKIQPAKLEDSAVYLCASSLGAGGGSSYNSPLHFGNGTRLTVT.

The chain recombines TRBV5-4 with TRBJ1-1; D gene uncertain. The V and J ends lost 5 bases and 2 bases respectively, with 25 bases between them. This CDR3 comprises 18 residues. CDR1 and CDR2 from the germline V gene are SGHNT and YYREEE (reference sequence). The CDR3 here is CASSRPGPGNTKNTEAFF. DNA of the CDR3: TGTGCCAGCAGTCGTCCGGGTCCTGGAAATACAAAAAACACTGAAGCTTTCTTT.

The V and J genes are TRBV5-4 and TRBJ1-5, with 11 bases matching TRBD1. The V gene end was trimmed by 5 bases and the J gene end by 5 bases; junction bases not matched to a gene: 3. CDR1 SGHNT and CDR2 YYREEE come from the germline V gene (reference sequence). The CDR3 covers 14 residues. CDR3 in DNA: TGTGCCAGCAGTATGGGACAGGGGGATCAGCCCCAGCATTTT. Protein: CASSMGQGDQPQHF.

The gene calls are TRBV19 and TRBJ1-2, with D uncertain. This CDR3 is built from 12 residues. Germline-derived CDR1 and CDR2 are LNHDA and SQIVND (reference sequence). Trimming cost V 6 bases and J 3 bases, with 8 bases left between them. The CDR3 spells CASSRQDYGYTF. In nucleotides, the CDR3 is TGTGCCAGTAGCCGGCAGGACTATGGCTACACCTTC.

The chain combines TRBV2 with TRBJ1-5; a weak D match, TRBD1 (6 bases). CDR3 length equals 15 residues. Germline CDR1 and CDR2: SNHLY and FYNNEI. V gave up 8 bases and J gave up 2 bases, with 16 bases separating them. Here the CDR3 reads CASEFGGARNQPQHF. DNA for the CDR3: TGTGCCAGCGAATTTGGGGGGGCCCGCAATCAGCCCCAGCATTTT. The whole variable domain, filled in from reference TRBV2 and TRBJ1-5, reads EPEVTQTPSHQVTQMGQEVILRCVPISNHLYFYWYRQILGQKVEFLVSFYNNEISEKSEIFDDQFSVERPDGSNFTLKIRSTKLEDSAMYFCASEFGGARNQPQHFGDGTRLSIL.

The chain combines TRBV29-1 with TRBJ1-2; no clear D gene. The germline V gene has CDR1 SQVTM and CDR2 ANQGSEA. V lost 5 bases and J lost 5, with 12 bases in between. The CDR3 covers 12 residues. The CDR3 DNA reads as TGCAGCGTTTCGGACGGTTCGTATGGCTACACCTTC. Protein product: CSVSDGSYGYTF.

The chain uses TRBV11-3 and TRBJ1-6; D remains unclear. This CDR3 has 14 amino acids. Germline CDR1 reads SGHNT; CDR2 reads YENEEA. V was shortened by 2 bases and J by 3 bases, with 5 bases between the two germline ends. The CDR3 DNA reads TGTGCCAGCAGCTTAAGGGACTATAATTCACCCCTCCACTTT. As protein: CASSLRDYNSPLHF.

The rearrangement links TRBV9 to TRBJ2-7; D possibly corresponds to TRBD1 (5 bases). V shed 0 bases and J shed 6 bases, with 16 bases lying between them. CDR1 and CDR2 from the germline V gene are SGDLS and YYNGEE. The CDR3 has 15 amino acids. The CDR3 sequence: CASSVESGIPVEQYF. For the CDR3, the DNA is TGTGCCAGCAGCGTAGAATCAGGGATTCCCGTCGAGCAGTACTTC. The complete variable domain, with remaining parts taken from reference TRBV9 and TRBJ2-7, reads DSGVTQTPKHLITATGQRVTLRCSPRSGDLSVYWYQQSLDQGLQFLIQYYNGEERAKGNILERFSAQQFPDLHSELNLSSLELGDSALYFCASSVESGIPVEQYFGPGTRLTVT.

This clone is medium-sized in the sample. The V gene is TRBV7-2, the J gene TRBJ1-6; TRBD1 is a possible D gene (6 bases). CDR1 and CDR2 from the germline V gene are SGHTA and FQGNSA. The CDR3 totals 16 residues. V was pared by 1 base and J by 12 bases, with 19 bases between. The CDR3: CASSLVQGIQSRPLHF. The CDR3 DNA sequence: TGTGCCAGCAGCTTAGTACAGGGAATCCAGTCAAGACCCCTCCACTTT.

V usage is TRBV11-1 and J usage is TRBJ2-5; the D is unclear. Trimming took 5 bases from V and 5 from J, leaving 12 bases between them. The CDR3 is made up of 13 amino acids. Germline CDR1 is SGHAT and CDR2 is FQDESV (reference sequence). CDR3 protein: CASSPQPAETQYF. CDR3 nucleotides: TGTGCCAGCAGCCCACAGCCAGCCGAGACCCAGTACTTC.

The J gene is TRBJ1-1, the V gene TRBV4-2; D ambiguous. Germline assignment: CDR1 LGHNA and CDR2 YNFKEQ. CDR3 size: 12 residues. Trimming pared 3 bases from V and 7 bases from J, leaving 9 bases between. The chain's CDR3 is CASSQGPGEAFF. As DNA, the CDR3 is TGTGCCAGCAGCCAGGGCCCCGGTGAAGCTTTCTTT.